Presented here are 19 T cell receptor beta chains from one specimen sequenced in a study of blood T cell repertoires in COVID-19. This table comes from immunoSEQ multiplex PCR, and its TCRdb copy is limited to in-frame clones, with some not included. The data show about 190,000 clones, around 91% seen once. Sequenced sample: peripheral blood. Receptors originate from a man over 45 with acute or convalescent COVID-19.

This chain uses TRBV30 with TRBJ1-2; a possible D gene is TRBD1 (6 bases). Germline V gives CDR1 GTSNPN, CDR2 SVGIG (reference sequence). Trimming removed 4 bases at V and 8 bases at J, with 20 bases between. The CDR3 length is 14 residues. CDR3 loop: CAWTEQQGDSGYTF. CDR3 in DNA: TGTGCCTGGACCGAGCAACAGGGCGATTCAGGCTACACCTTC.

This clone was found once. The V call is TRBV24-1, the J call TRBJ1-5; perhaps TRBD1 as D (5 bases). The length of the CDR3 is 17 residues. V was shortened by 3 bases and J by 3 bases, with 17 bases between the two germline ends. The germline CDR1 and CDR2 sequences are KGHDR and SFDVKD. The DNA of the CDR3 is TGTGCCACCAGTGATCCCCGAAGGGGCGCAGACAATCAGCCCCAGCATTTT. Translated, it gives CATSDPRRGADNQPQHF.

This clone appeared a single time. The V call is TRBV6-1, the J call TRBJ1-5; D gene unclear. Germline lookup yields CDR1 MNHNS and CDR2 SASEGT. Trimming stripped 2 bases from V and 9 bases from J, with 14 bases between. The CDR3 spans 14 residues. Here the CDR3 reads CASSELTSKVPQHF. DNA for the CDR3: TGTGCCAGCAGTGAACTGACATCGAAGGTGCCCCAGCATTTT.

This chain connects TRBV6-5 to TRBJ1-2, with D possibly TRBD1 on 6 matching bases. Trimming pared 5 bases from V and 1 base from J, leaving 14 bases between. This CDR3 is built from 15 residues. Germline V gene lookup returns CDR1 MNHEY and CDR2 SVGAGI. The CDR3 loop reads CASSMYRERNYGYTF. CDR3 nucleotides: TGTGCCAGCAGTATGTACAGGGAGCGTAACTATGGCTACACCTTC.

V is TRBV6-4 and J is TRBJ2-1; D gene unclear. This CDR3 contains 15 residues. V dropped 0 bases and J dropped 1 base, with 7 bases sitting between them. The germline V gene has CDR1 MRHNA and CDR2 SNTAGT. The CDR3: CASSDSFQSYNEQFF. DNA for the CDR3: TGTGCCAGCAGTGACTCTTTCCAGTCCTACAATGAGCAGTTCTTC.

This clone has only one observation. The chain uses TRBV10-3 and TRBJ1-1; 7 bases are a match to TRBD1. J gave up 4 bases and V 7 bases, and 0 bases lay outside the gene matches. The CDR3 has 11 residues. Germline V gene data show CDR1 as ENHRY and CDR2 as SYGVKD. CDR3 residues: CAITGGTEAFF. The CDR3 nucleotides are TGTGCCATCACAGGGGGCACTGAAGCTTTCTTT.

The chain employs TRBV19 and TRBJ1-2; 8 bases are shared with TRBD1. CDR3 size: 15 residues. Trimming cost V 3 bases and J 0 bases; bases outside gene matches: 3. CDR1 and CDR2 (germline): LNHDA, SQIVND (reference sequence). The CDR3 reads CASSIPGQANYGYTF. The CDR3 DNA sequence: TGTGCCAGTAGTATTCCGGGACAGGCTAACTATGGCTACACCTTC.

The rearrangement joins TRBV18 to TRBJ1-2, with D possibly matching TRBD1 (5 bases). The CDR3 is 16 amino acids. Germline V gives CDR1 KGHSH, CDR2 LQKENI. V was shortened by 2 bases and J by 4 bases, with 17 bases between the two germline ends. The chain's CDR3 is CASSPYQGNNGYGYTF. DNA for the CDR3: TGTGCCAGCTCACCATATCAGGGAAATAATGGCTATGGCTACACCTTC.

V gene TRBV19 combines with J gene TRBJ1-2, with TRBD1 matching over 7 bases. Germline V CDR1 and CDR2: LNHDA, SQIVND (reference sequence). The ends lost 4 bases at V and 8 bases at J; junction bases unmatched: 13. The CDR3 has 15 residues. The CDR3 sequence is CASSTRQGTLGGYTF. The CDR3 coding sequence is TGTGCCAGTAGTACCCGACAGGGCACCCTCGGGGGCTACACCTTC.

This clone was seen only a few times. The chain uses TRBV7-2 and TRBJ1-4, with unresolved D. V dropped 2 bases and J dropped 7 bases, with 14 bases sitting between them. Germline CDR1 reads SGHTA; CDR2 reads FQGNSA. CDR3 length: 15 residues. The CDR3 reads CASSLTASRGEKLFF. CDR3 in DNA: TGTGCCAGCAGCTTAACGGCAAGTCGAGGTGAAAAACTGTTTTTT.

The chain combines TRBV28 with TRBJ1-1; 12 positions match TRBD1. V lost 6 bases to trimming and J lost 1 base; unmatched junction nucleotides: 3. This CDR3 is built from 15 residues. The germline V gene encodes CDR1 MDHEN and CDR2 SYDVKM. In nucleotides, the CDR3 is TGTGCCAGCAGCTCGGGACAGGGGGCGAACACTGAAGCTTTCTTT. Amino acid sequence: CASSSGQGANTEAFF.

The CDR3 nucleotides are TGCGCCAGCAGCCCTAGCGGGGTTGACATTCAGTACTTC. Protein product: CASSPSGVDIQYF. This chain joins TRBV4-1 and TRBJ2-4, with TRBD2 matching 9 bases. With V trimmed by 4 bases and J by 8 bases, 3 bases remained unmatched. Germline loops: CDR1 MGHRA, CDR2 YSYEKL. The CDR3 has 13 residues.

The V call is TRBV4-1, the J call TRBJ2-7; 8 nucleotides line up with TRBD2. CDR3 length: 17 residues. J gave up 7 bases and V 0 bases, and 14 bases lay outside the gene matches. Germline assignment: CDR1 MGHRA and CDR2 YSYEKL. This CDR3 is CASSQDGLVAGRREQYF. The CDR3 region has the DNA TGCGCCAGCAGCCAAGATGGGTTGGTAGCGGGAAGGCGGGAGCAGTACTTC.

The chain uses TRBV7-3 and TRBJ2-2; tentative D call: TRBD2 (5 bases). Trimming took 6 bases from V and 2 from J, leaving 10 bases between them. The CDR3 loop spans 14 amino acids. Germline V gene data show CDR1 as SGHTA and CDR2 as FQGTGA. CDR3 amino acids: CASRFRENTGELFF. Written as DNA, the CDR3 is TGTGCCAGCAGGTTCCGGGAAAACACCGGGGAGCTGTTTTTT.

The chain couples TRBV18 to TRBJ1-1; D unclear. Trimming removed 3 bases at V and 8 bases at J, with 19 bases between. Germline loops: CDR1 KGHSH, CDR2 LQKENI. The CDR3 totals 15 residues. CDR3 protein: CASSPSSGGTNEAFF. The CDR3 region has the DNA TGTGCCAGCTCACCTTCGTCAGGAGGAACTAACGAAGCTTTCTTT.

This clone showed up just a few times. This chain uses TRBV5-1 with TRBJ1-1; the D is unclear. This CDR3 contains 13 residues. The germline V and J ends were trimmed by 0 bases and 7 bases, with 10 bases remaining between them. CDR1 and CDR2 from the germline V gene are SGHRS and YFSETQ. The CDR3 spells CASSLAPGFEAFF. CDR3 DNA: TGCGCCAGCAGCTTGGCGCCGGGGTTTGAAGCTTTCTTT.

The chain is built from TRBV7-2 and TRBJ2-5; 8 bases match TRBD2. The CDR3 has 17 residues. The germline CDR1 and CDR2 sequences are SGHTA and FQGNSA. The V gene end was trimmed by 1 base and the J gene end by 5 bases; junction bases not matched to a gene: 12. In nucleotides, the CDR3 is TGTGCCAGCAGCTTAGGATTAGCGGGACCGTGGGGGGAGACCCAGTACTTC. Amino acids: CASSLGLAGPWGETQYF.

This chain joins TRBV6-5 and TRBJ2-5; D perhaps matches TRBD1 (5 bases). In germline, CDR1 is MNHEY, CDR2 SVGAGI. Trimming stripped 7 bases from V and 0 bases from J, with 15 bases between. There are 15 residues in the CDR3. CDR3 sequence: CASTLQTEYQETQYF. The CDR3 DNA reads as TGTGCCAGCACCCTCCAGACAGAGTACCAAGAGACCCAGTACTTC.

The CDR3 DNA follows: TGTGCCAGCTCACCACGGGACAGCCTACCCTACAATGAGCAGTTCTTC. Translated: CASSPRDSLPYNEQFF. The genes are TRBV18 and TRBJ2-1; TRBD1 aligns across 7 bases. The CDR3 extends over 16 amino acids. Trimming cost V 1 base and J 2 bases; bases outside gene matches: 5. From germline, CDR1 is KGHSH and CDR2 LQKENI.